Described below is a single TCR beta chain sequence and its context. These data are taken from a study of cytomegalovirus exposure and HLA in healthy donors. 60 Vbeta and 13 Jbeta primers were used in PCR. Assay used: immunoSEQ multiplex PCR; TCRdb lists only in-frame clones, some missing. Of about 55,000 clones in the sample, 55% to 75% are singletons; the top ten hold 30% to 40%. This CDR3 contains 16 residues. The trim removed 7 bases at V and 5 bases at J, leaving 13 bases unmatched. Germline assignment: CDR1 LNHDA and CDR2 SQIVND (reference sequence). This receptor was obtained from a man aged 35 to 55 in good health and CMV-seropositive. The chain joins TRBV19 to TRBJ2-1; 8 nucleotides agree with TRBD1. The sequencing sample was made of PBMCs. The CDR3 protein is CASTYWGQAPNNEQFF. DNA for the CDR3: TGTGCCAGTACCTATTGGGGACAGGCCCCCAACAATGAGCAGTTCTTC.